These 18 T cell receptor beta chains were all obtained from the same sample, sequenced in a study of shared clonotypes between healthy human individuals (dated by TCRdb to the early 2020s). For the CD8 naive samples, CD45RO-negative cells were positively selected for CCR7, yielding a CD45RA+CCR7+ population from which TemRA cells were excluded. The method was the immunoSEQ multiplex PCR assay. TCRdb retrieved this table from immuneACCESS and kept in-frame rearrangements only. Not all clones are present; in checked studies, unresolved V genes account for under half, and no reason is known for the remainder. The sample yields about 650,000 clones; around 95% were counted once. 0.09% to 0.13% of the sample is taken by the ten largest. The sample was naive CD8+ T cells sorted from blood. This specimen's cell subset or site label, per the study, means: CD45RA+CCR7+. The origin of the receptors is a woman aged 25 to 39 in good health.

The rearrangement links TRBV11-2 to TRBJ2-5, with a possible D match to TRBD1 (5 bases). The DNA end is a closer match to TRBJ2-7, so the J assignment may be wrong. CDR3 length equals 14 residues. Germline lookup yields CDR1 SGHAT and CDR2 FQNNGV. CDR3 DNA sequence: TGTGCCAGCAGCTTAGTTCAGGGCCCCTACGAGCAGTACTTC. This translates into CASSLVQGPYEQYF.

The chain employs TRBV4-1 and TRBJ1-5; no definite D call. Trimming stripped 0 bases from V and 0 bases from J, with 6 bases between. Germline CDR1 and CDR2: MGHRA and YSYEKL. The length of the CDR3 is 15 residues. The CDR3 here is CASSQERVSNQPQHF. The CDR3 bases are TGCGCCAGCAGCCAAGAACGGGTTAGCAATCAGCCCCAGCATTTT.

This clone was seen only a few times. The chain joins TRBV11-2 to TRBJ2-7, with TRBD1 matching over 10 bases. The ends lost 5 bases at V and 4 bases at J; junction bases unmatched: 14. This CDR3 has 17 amino acids. The germline V gene encodes CDR1 SGHAT and CDR2 FQNNGV. CDR3 nucleotides: TGTGCCAGCAGCACCACGACAGGGGGCTTGGTTTATTACGAGCAGTACTTC. This encodes CASSTTTGGLVYYEQYF.

This clone has just one count. V is TRBV5-5 and J is TRBJ2-7; D is possibly TRBD2 (6 bases). Germline CDR1 is SGHKS and CDR2 is YYEKEE (reference sequence). The length of the CDR3 is 16 residues. V shed 3 bases and J shed 3 bases, with 19 bases lying between them. In DNA, the CDR3 is TGTGCCAGCAGCTCGGAGGGGCGAGGAGGGATCTACGAGCAGTACTTC. It specifies CASSSEGRGGIYEQYF.

The chain has TRBV27 and TRBJ2-7, with D possibly matching TRBD2 (5 bases). This CDR3 contains 15 residues. V lost 2 bases, J lost 0 bases, and 11 bases lay in between. Germline lookup yields CDR1 MNHEY and CDR2 SMNVEV (reference sequence). The CDR3 DNA follows: TGTGCCAGCAGTTTAGGGAGTCGGGGCTCCTACGAGCAGTACTTC. Amino acids: CASSLGSRGSYEQYF.

The CDR3 protein is CASSGLRAPWPQHF. The CDR3 bases are TGTGCCAGCAGTGGTCTCAGGGCGCCCTGGCCCCAGCATTTT. This sequence joins TRBV2 and TRBJ1-5, with a weak D call TRBD1 (5 bases). Per the germline V gene, CDR1 is SNHLY and CDR2 is FYNNEI. V was pared by 4 bases and J by 9 bases, with 16 bases between. The CDR3 spans 14 residues. Combining the CDR3 with reference TRBV2 and TRBJ1-5 gives the whole variable domain EPEVTQTPSHQVTQMGQEVILRCVPISNHLYFYWYRQILGQKVEFLVSFYNNEISEKSEIFDDQFSVERPDGSNFTLKIRSTKLEDSAMYFCASSGLRAPWPQHFGDGTRLSIL.

The rearrangement uses TRBV6-5 and TRBJ2-1, with 8 positions matching TRBD2. Germline V gene data show CDR1 as MNHEY and CDR2 as SVGAGI. The V gene end was trimmed by 6 bases and the J gene end by 6 bases; junction bases not matched to a gene: 10. The CDR3 spans 15 residues. CDR3 bases: TGTGCCAGCAGCTCGTATCGGGAGGGAATCAATGAGCAGTTCTTC. It yields the protein CASSSYREGINEQFF.

This clone occurred once. At the DNA level, this CDR3 is encoded by other sequences in the same sample as well. The chain uses TRBV7-9 and TRBJ2-1, with TRBD2 matching 11 bases. With V trimmed by 5 bases and J by 4 bases, 4 bases remained unmatched. Looked up from germline, CDR1 is SEHNR and CDR2 is FQNEAQ (reference sequence). This CDR3 is built from 15 residues. CDR3 in amino acids: CASSLTSGAYNEQFF. DNA for the CDR3: TGTGCCAGCAGCCTGACTAGCGGGGCATACAATGAGCAGTTCTTC.

This chain links TRBV9 with TRBJ1-4, with unresolved D. The CDR3 runs to 14 residues. Trimming left V 0 bases short and J 7 bases short, with 10 bases between. In germline, CDR1 is SGDLS, CDR2 YYNGEE. The chain's CDR3 is CASSVGADPEKLFF. The DNA of the CDR3 is TGTGCCAGCAGCGTAGGAGCGGACCCTGAAAAACTGTTTTTT.

The rearrangement uses TRBV28 and TRBJ2-5; TRBD1 is a possible D gene (6 bases). Germline CDR1 and CDR2: MDHEN and SYDVKM. V lost 5 bases and J 1 base, leaving 14 bases between the germline ends. CDR3 size: 15 residues. This chain's CDR3 is CASSPGRTVQETQYF. Written as DNA, the CDR3 is TGTGCCAGCAGTCCCGGCCGGACAGTCCAAGAGACCCAGTACTTC.

The V gene is TRBV11-2, the J gene TRBJ2-7; TRBD1 or TRBD2 may be the D gene (6 bases each). V was clipped by 0 bases and J by 4 bases, with 22 bases between them. The CDR3 covers 18 residues. CDR1 SGHAT and CDR2 FQNNGV come from the germline V gene. In nucleotides, the CDR3 is TGTGCCAGCAGCTTAGATCTGGGGGGCCAACACCTCGTTTACGAGCAGTACTTC. Amino acids: CASSLDLGGQHLVYEQYF.

The CDR3 sequence: CASRIRDRGDEQYF. CDR3 in DNA: TGCGCCAGCAGGATACGGGACAGGGGTGACGAGCAGTACTTC. The V gene is TRBV5-1, the J gene TRBJ2-7, with 10 bases lining up with TRBD1. Looked up from germline, CDR1 is SGHRS and CDR2 is YFSETQ. There are 14 residues in the CDR3. J was trimmed by 5 bases and V by 5 bases; bases with no gene match: 7.

V usage is TRBV7-9 and J usage is TRBJ2-6, with 7 bases fitting TRBD1. In germline, CDR1 is SEHNR, CDR2 FQNEAQ (reference sequence). J gave up 2 bases and V 6 bases, and 7 bases lay outside the gene matches. The CDR3 contains 16 residues. In DNA, the CDR3 is TGTGCCAGCAGGGTAGGGCAGGGGGCTGGGGCCAACGTCCTGACTTTC. Protein: CASRVGQGAGANVLTF.

A few counts support this clone. The chain is built from TRBV28 and TRBJ2-1; TRBD2 aligns across 7 bases. Germline loops: CDR1 MDHEN, CDR2 SYDVKM. The CDR3 sequence is 13 residues long. After removal of 6 bases from V and 9 bases from J, the junction contained 8 bases not matched to a gene. In DNA form, the CDR3 reads TGTGCCAGCAGCGGGTGGGAGGGGACTGAGCAGTTCTTC. Its protein is CASSGWEGTEQFF.

V gene TRBV28 combines with J gene TRBJ1-5, with TRBD1 identical over 10 bases. V was pared by 6 bases and J by 5 bases, with 10 bases of the junction left unmatched. The CDR3 length is 16 residues. Germline CDR1 is MDHEN and CDR2 is SYDVKM. The CDR3 region is CASRGFGTGDYQPQHF. Here the CDR3 DNA reads TGTGCCAGCAGGGGGTTCGGGACAGGGGATTATCAGCCCCAGCATTTT.

CDR3 sequence reads: CASSPGSHPSSYEQYF. CDR3 in DNA: TGCGCCAGCAGCCCGGGCTCACATCCTTCTTCCTACGAGCAGTACTTC. This chain joins TRBV4-1 and TRBJ2-7; D remains unclear. Germline values: CDR1 MGHRA, CDR2 YSYEKL. V dropped 4 bases and J dropped 1 base, with 17 bases sitting between them. This CDR3 has 16 amino acids.

This clone was observed a handful of times. The chain is built from TRBV6-1 and TRBJ1-3; the D gene is possibly TRBD1 (6 bases). Germline V gives CDR1 MNHNS, CDR2 SASEGT. V lost 3 bases, J lost 2 bases, and 11 bases lay in between. The CDR3 has 15 residues. The CDR3 protein is CASSDGRTAGNTIYF. CDR3 nucleotide sequence: TGTGCCAGCAGTGACGGAAGGACAGCTGGAAACACCATATATTTT.

This chain joins TRBV10-2 and TRBJ2-1; TRBD2 matches at 8 bases. Losses at the gene ends were 8 bases for V and 3 bases for J; bases not matched to a gene: 9. CDR3 length: 15 residues. CDR1 and CDR2 (germline): WSHSY, SAAADI. The CDR3 loop reads CASSRPTSGYNEQFF. Here the CDR3 DNA reads TGCGCCAGCTCCCGGCCCACTAGCGGCTACAATGAGCAGTTCTTC.